What follows are 27 T cell receptor beta chains derived from one specimen sequenced in a study of identical twins. TCRdb re-derived calls from the 5' RACE reads in MiXCR, one entry per CDR3 protein. The sample has nearly 250,000 distinct CDR3 sequences, approximately 7% seen once. The sample also formed part of further work on yellow fever vaccine responses in identical twins.

The sequencing input was memory (CD45RO+) T cells sorted from blood. The receptors come from a woman between 18 and 29 years old in good health.

This clonotype occurred many times. This sequence joins TRBV4-2 and TRBJ2-2; 9 positions match TRBD2. V was clipped by 1 base and J by 4 bases; unmatched bases: 10. Germline CDR1 is LGHNA and CDR2 is YNFKEQ. The CDR3 length is 18 residues. The CDR3 here is CASSQGTRGGGATGELFF. In nucleotides, the CDR3 is TGTGCCAGCAGCCAAGGGACCCGCGGCGGGGGGGCCACCGGGGAGCTGTTTTTT.

On this clonotype: Being one base from a much bigger clone, this may be a read error. Without the conserved terminal phenylalanine or tryptophan, this CDR3 likely stems from a read error. J is TRBJ2-7 and V is TRBV5-4; 9 nucleotides agree with TRBD2. The J segment lost 3 bases and the V segment lost 4 bases, leaving 8 bases of the junction unmatched. Germline V gives CDR1 SGHNT, CDR2 YYREEE (reference sequence). This CDR3 spans 15 amino acids. For the CDR3, the DNA is TGTGCCAGCAGCCCAGATAGCGGGAGTTACTACGAGCAGTACTAC. This encodes CASSPDSGSYYEQYY.

This chain joins TRBV6-1 and TRBJ2-2, with D tentatively TRBD1 (6 bases). Between the trimmed V and J ends, which lost 7 bases and 4 bases, there was a span of 19 bases. Germline V gene lookup returns CDR1 MNHNS and CDR2 SASEGT. The CDR3 loop spans 16 amino acids. The CDR3 DNA sequence: TGTGCCAGCACCCCCCTAAGAACAGGGCCCACCGGGGAGCTGTTTTTT. It encodes CASTPLRTGPTGELFF.

Many counts were recorded for this clonotype. The chain carries TRBV27 and TRBJ1-5; D perhaps matches TRBD1 (5 bases). The CDR3 has 13 residues. Deletions cut 8 bases from V and 4 bases from J, with 12 bases between. Germline CDR1 and CDR2: MNHEY and SMNVEV (reference sequence). The CDR3 loop is CASCAGHNQPQHF. The CDR3, as DNA: TGTGCCAGCTGTGCAGGGCATAATCAGCCCCAGCATTTT.

This clonotype appeared a few times. The chain recombines TRBV4-1 with TRBJ2-3; TRBD2 matches 10 bases. V was clipped by 1 base and J by 4 bases; unmatched bases: 2. CDR1 and CDR2 from the germline V gene are MGHRA and YSYEKL. This CDR3 spans 15 amino acids. CDR3 protein: CASSQGTSGADTQYF. CDR3 DNA sequence: TGCGCCAGCAGCCAAGGGACTAGCGGCGCAGATACGCAGTATTTT.

This clonotype occurred a few times. This chain connects TRBV28 to TRBJ2-3; the match to TRBD2 covers 9 bases. In germline, CDR1 is MDHEN, CDR2 SYDVKM. This CDR3 contains 15 residues. J gave up 2 bases and V 5 bases, and 5 bases lay outside the gene matches. CDR3 region: CASSRIAGDTDTQYF. The CDR3 DNA reads as TGTGCCAGCAGTCGGATAGCGGGAGACACAGATACGCAGTATTTT.

The chain is built from TRBV12-3 or TRBV12-4 and TRBJ2-6; 8 bases are a match to TRBD1. There are 20 residues in the CDR3. V trimming: 6 bases; J trimming: 2 bases; junction bases outside the gene matches: 18. CDR3 nucleotide sequence: TGTGCCAGCAGCGGCCTTCCCGGACAGGGAAGTTCGGCTGGGGCCAACGTCCTGACTTTC. Protein product: CASSGLPGQGSSAGANVLTF.

At least ten counts were recorded for this clonotype. V usage is TRBV7-9 and J usage is TRBJ2-3; 9 bases are a match to TRBD2. CDR1 is SEHNR, CDR2 FQNEAQ, per germline (reference sequence). There are 17 residues in the CDR3. J lost 5 bases, V lost 4 bases, and 13 bases had no gene match. The CDR3, as DNA: TGTGCCAGCAGCTACAGACTAGCGGCTCCCCCTGGAGATACGCAGTATTTT. This gives the protein CASSYRLAAPPGDTQYF.

V and J are TRBV5-6 and TRBJ2-2; D remains unclear. CDR1 and CDR2 (germline): SGHDT, YYEEEE. V lost 1 base to trimming and J lost 7 bases, with 17 bases between them. The CDR3 has 16 residues. Here the CDR3 DNA reads TGTGCCAGCAGCTTGCGGCAGATCTTAACAGTCGGGGAGCTGTTTTTT. Protein: CASSLRQILTVGELFF.

This clonotype was seen a few times. This chain joins TRBV10-3 and TRBJ2-7; possibly TRBD1 or TRBD2 for D (5 bases each). Trimming shortened V by 3 bases and J by 5 bases, and 17 bases separated the two germline ends. The CDR3 is made up of 15 amino acids. Germline assignment: CDR1 ENHRY and CDR2 SYGVKD. The CDR3 loop reads CAISDGAGTGDEQYF. DNA of the CDR3: TGTGCCATCAGTGACGGGGCCGGTACCGGGGACGAGCAGTACTTC.

This clonotype was recorded at least ten times. The chain combines TRBV3-1 with TRBJ2-1, with 10 positions matching TRBD2. Germline CDR1 and CDR2: LGHDT and YNNKEL (reference sequence). The ends lost 0 bases at V and 10 bases at J; junction bases unmatched: 12. The CDR3 has 17 amino acids. The CDR3 bases are TGTGCCAGCAGCCAAGATCCCATGAGCGGGGGGGCTTGGGAGCAGTTCTTC. The encoded protein is CASSQDPMSGGAWEQFF.

This clonotype showed up just a few times. The V gene is TRBV11-2, the J gene TRBJ2-5, with D unclear. V was cut by 3 bases and J by 5 bases, with 10 bases left in between. This CDR3 is built from 13 residues. The germline CDR1 and CDR2 sequences are SGHAT and FQNNGV. The CDR3 nucleotides read TGTGCCAGCAGCTTTCTGGTAATGGAGACCCAGTACTTC. This gives the protein CASSFLVMETQYF. The full variable domain, rest sourced from reference TRBV11-2 and TRBJ2-5, is EAGVAQSPRYKIIEKRQSVAFWCNPISGHATLYWYQQILGQGPKLLIQFQNNGVVDDSQLPKDRFSAERLKGVDSTLKIQPAKLEDSAVYLCASSFLVMETQYFGPGTRLLVL.

This clonotype has a count of ten or more. The chain links TRBV9 to TRBJ2-3; 12 bases line up with TRBD2. CDR1 and CDR2 (germline): SGDLS, YYNGEE. There are 16 residues in the CDR3. J lost 5 bases, V lost 4 bases, and 8 bases had no gene match. The CDR3 DNA sequence: TGTGCCAGCAGCCTAATGACTAGCGGGAGCTTAGATACGCAGTATTTT. Translation: CASSLMTSGSLDTQYF.

A few counts support this clonotype. The CDR3 protein is CAIRETGSSGETQYF. CDR3 in DNA: TGTGCCATCAGGGAGACAGGGTCTTCAGGAGAGACCCAGTACTTC. J is TRBJ2-5 and V is TRBV10-3; 7 bases match TRBD1. Germline CDR1 and CDR2: ENHRY and SYGVKD. The CDR3 sequence is 15 residues long. V was clipped by 6 bases and J by 4 bases; unmatched bases: 11.

This clonotype has more than one count but fewer than ten. Here the CDR3 DNA reads TGTGCCAGCAGCCAATCTCCGGGGACGGGGGAGACCCAGTACTTC. This sequence encodes CASSQSPGTGETQYF. The J gene is TRBJ2-5, the V gene TRBV4-2; D possibly matches TRBD1 or TRBD2 (5 bases each). Per germline, CDR1 LGHNA and CDR2 YNFKEQ. Trimming took off 2 bases at V and 5 bases at J, with 15 bases between the two ends. This CDR3 is built from 15 residues.

The chain combines TRBV2 with TRBJ2-7, with 9 bases aligning to TRBD2. The V segment lost 3 bases and the J segment 2 bases; nucleotides outside the gene matches: 5. Per germline, CDR1 SNHLY and CDR2 FYNNEI. There are 15 residues in the CDR3. The CDR3 DNA sequence: TGTGCCAGCAGTGAGACAGCGGGAGGCCCCTACGAGCAGTACTTC. Translation gives CASSETAGGPYEQYF.

There are many counts of this clonotype. V and J are TRBV12-3 or TRBV12-4 and TRBJ2-2; tentatively, D is TRBD1 (6 bases). Trimming pared 5 bases from V and 4 bases from J, leaving 17 bases between. This CDR3 contains 16 residues. CDR3 bases: TGTGCCAGCAGTCAACAGGGTGCGATGGGCACCGGGGAGCTGTTTTTT. It specifies CASSQQGAMGTGELFF.

In this sample, this clonotype turned up a few times. Here the CDR3 DNA reads TGTGCCACCAGCTTGCGCCGTGGGGGTAACACTGAAGCTTTCTTT. Translating gives CATSLRRGGNTEAFF. This sequence joins TRBV15 and TRBJ1-1, with D tentatively TRBD1 (5 bases). Looked up from germline, CDR1 is LNHNV and CDR2 is YYDKDF (reference sequence). V was trimmed by 5 bases and J by 2 bases, leaving 15 bases between them. This CDR3 has 15 residues.

In this sample, this clonotype turned up many times. The chain recombines TRBV28 with TRBJ1-5, with D perhaps matching TRBD1 (6 bases). Germline CDR1 MDHEN, CDR2 SYDVKM. V lost 4 bases and J lost 7, with 14 bases in between. The CDR3 runs to 14 residues. CDR3 in DNA: TGTGCCAGCAGTTGGGGGCAGGGAACCCAGCCCCAGCATTTT. Amino acids: CASSWGQGTQPQHF.

The gene calls are TRBV20-1 and TRBJ2-3, with 13 nucleotides matching TRBD2. The germline V gene has CDR1 DFQATT and CDR2 SNEGSKA (reference sequence). With V trimmed by 2 bases and J by 7 bases, 6 bases remained unmatched. The CDR3 totals 15 residues. The CDR3 protein is CSARLLAGGLYTQYF. CDR3 sequence (DNA): TGCAGTGCTAGATTACTAGCGGGGGGGCTTTATACGCAGTATTTT.

The chain uses TRBV7-6 and TRBJ2-7; TRBD2 matches 9 bases. Germline CDR1 reads SGHVS; CDR2 reads FNYEAQ. V shed 1 base, J shed 3 bases, and the junction held 4 bases outside the gene matches. This CDR3 is 15 amino acids long. DNA of the CDR3: TGTGCCAGCAGCTTAGGCGCTAGCGGGGACTACGAGCAGTACGTC. This gives the protein CASSLGASGDYEQYV.

V usage is TRBV20-1 and J usage is TRBJ2-3, with D unresolved. V lost 1 base and J lost 0, with 11 bases in between. This CDR3 contains 15 residues. Germline CDR1 DFQATT, CDR2 SNEGSKA (reference sequence). The CDR3 DNA sequence: TGCAGTGCTAGAGTTCCCGAGGCTAGCACAGATACGCAGTATTTT. This sequence encodes CSARVPEASTDTQYF.

This clonotype came up many times. The J gene is TRBJ2-5, the V gene TRBV24-1; the D is unclear. The germline V gene encodes CDR1 KGHDR and CDR2 SFDVKD. This CDR3 has 14 residues. V lost 5 bases, J lost 1 base, and 10 bases lay in between. CDR3 protein: CATSAGQTQETQYF. The DNA of the CDR3 is TGTGCCACCAGTGCTGGGCAGACCCAAGAGACCCAGTACTTC.

In this sample, this clonotype turned up many times. The rearrangement joins TRBV28 to TRBJ2-1, with 8 nucleotides matching TRBD2. Germline values: CDR1 MDHEN, CDR2 SYDVKM. The length of the CDR3 is 17 residues. Germline trimming cut 5 bases from V and 9 bases from J; bases unmatched to any gene: 18. In DNA form, the CDR3 reads TGTGCCAGCAGTGTTACCGGGGGGGGCCGGGTCCTTGGTGAGCAGTTCTTC. It yields the protein CASSVTGGGRVLGEQFF.

The chain joins TRBV5-1 to TRBJ2-7, with D uncertain. The CDR3 is 15 amino acids. The germline V gene has CDR1 SGHRS and CDR2 YFSETQ. V was shortened by 5 bases and J by 2 bases, with 17 bases between the two germline ends. CDR3 loop: CASSYTSGSTYEQYF. As DNA, the CDR3 is TGCGCCAGCAGTTATACTTCCGGGTCCACCTACGAGCAGTACTTC.

Many counts were recorded for this clonotype. This chain uses TRBV27 with TRBJ2-7; the D gene is possibly TRBD2 (6 bases). V lost 2 bases, J lost 3 bases, and 14 bases lay in between. From germline, CDR1 is MNHEY and CDR2 SMNVEV (reference sequence). CDR3 length: 15 amino acids. CDR3 bases: TGTGCCAGCAGTTTAAGACCCGGGACTGGCTACGAGCAGTACTTC. Translating it yields CASSLRPGTGYEQYF.

V is TRBV28 and J is TRBJ1-1, with D possibly TRBD1 on 5 matching bases. The CDR3 spans 13 residues. V was clipped by 7 bases and J by 5 bases, with 14 bases between them. Looked up from germline, CDR1 is MDHEN and CDR2 is SYDVKM. Written as DNA, the CDR3 is TGTGCCAGCACCCCTGCGGGGCGTACTGAAGCTTTCTTT. Translating gives CASTPAGRTEAFF.